This TCR beta chain was recorded in a study of blood T cell repertoires in COVID-19. Overall study context: T cells, B-cell-depleted T cells, or PBMCs provided the cDNA or gDNA that served as material.

This clone was seen a few times. In the original workflow: Estimated nucleated cell counts came from reference gene primer amplification. Generated by immunoSEQ multiplex PCR, the TCRdb table keeps only in-frame clones and is missing some. The D gene and trimming were derived from the DNA, and the V and J assignments and clone size from that table. The sample records around 200,000 clones, approximately 85% being singletons. Germline V CDR1 and CDR2: SGHNT, YYREEE (reference sequence). This CDR3 region has 15 residues. V dropped 0 bases and J dropped 5 bases, with 9 bases sitting between them. Those enrolled, adults aged about 18 to 89 years, came from fewer than 25 US areas. Cohorts were based on clinical histories the participants reported.

The V gene is TRBV5-4, the J gene TRBJ1-6; no reliable D call. The clonotype was recovered from a man between 40 and 49 years old with acute COVID-19. The sample consisted of PBMCs or T cells enriched from blood (not recorded which). The CDR3 sequence: CASSLEEIDNSPLHF. In nucleotides, the CDR3 is TGTGCCAGCAGCTTGGAGGAGATCGATAATTCACCCCTCCACTTT.